The rows below give T cell receptor beta chains drawn from one sample of a study of identical twins. MiXCR, applied by TCRdb to the 5' RACE reads, yields one record per CDR3 protein. The sample lists fewer than 350,000 distinct CDR3 sequences; under 9.5% were seen once. This sample was also put to use in a study of yellow fever vaccine responses in identical twins.

The sequenced sample was memory (CD45RO+) T cells sorted from blood. These receptors were obtained from a woman aged 18-30 years in good health. CDR3s include the opening cysteine and the closing phenylalanine or tryptophan. The D gene is left open where the match is weak. Some rows mark clone size as missing; the rest say once, few, many or name a class of expanded clone.

size,D,V,J,length,CDR3,DNA
many,.,TRBV18,TRBJ2-5,13,CASSPPSKETQYF,TGTGCCAGCTCACCACCCTCCAAGGAGACCCAGTACTTC
.,TRBD1,TRBV19,TRBJ2-1,14,CASRTGGSYNEQFF,TGTGCCAGTAGAACAGGGGGCTCCTACAATGAGCAGTTCTTC
many,TRBD1,TRBV29-1,TRBJ1-1,12,CSAQGGFTEAFF,TGCAGCGCTCAGGGGGGCTTCACTGAAGCTTTCTTT
many,.,TRBV20-1,TRBJ1-1,11,CSATSGTEAFF,TGCAGTGCTACCTCGGGCACTGAAGCTTTCTTT
many,TRBD2,TRBV5-4,TRBJ2-3,15,CASSFPGLTTDTQYF,TGTGCCAGCAGCTTCCCGGGACTAACCACAGATACGCAGTATTTT
.,TRBD1,TRBV5-1,TRBJ1-1,14,CASSTNTGEAEAFF,TGCGCCAGCAGCACAAACACAGGGGAAGCTGAAGCTTTCTTT
many,.,TRBV27,TRBJ2-1,15,CASSGTNSPPNEQFF,TGTGCCAGCAGCGGGACGAATTCCCCCCCCAATGAGCAGTTCTTC
many,TRBD1,TRBV28,TRBJ2-7,13,CASRNRGAYEQYF,TGTGCCAGCAGGAACAGGGGGGCCTACGAGCAGTACTTC
.,.,TRBV28,TRBJ1-5,17,CASSLSLGSNSNQPQHF,TGTGCCAGCAGTTTATCTCTCGGATCGAACAGCAATCAGCCCCAGCATTTT
many,.,TRBV12-3/TRBV12-4,TRBJ1-1,15,CASSLRLQGNTEAFF,TGTGCCAGCAGTTTACGCCTACAGGGGAACACTGAAGCTTTCTTT
.,TRBD1,TRBV2,TRBJ2-4,15,CASSEAGTAINIQYF,TGTGCCAGCAGTGAAGCGGGGACAGCTATAAACATTCAGTACTTC
many,TRBD2,TRBV5-1,TRBJ2-3,18,CASSLPTSGRSYTDTQYF,TGCGCCAGCAGCTTACCGACTAGCGGGAGATCCTACACAGATACGCAGTATTTT
few,TRBD2,TRBV7-9,TRBJ2-5,16,CASSKTSGGLKETQYF,TGTGCCAGCAGCAAGACTAGCGGGGGCTTGAAAGAGACCCAGTACTTC
few,TRBD1,TRBV15,TRBJ1-2,15,CATSRGRQGVTGYTF,TGTGCCACCAGCAGAGGAAGACAGGGGGTGACTGGCTACACCTTC
many,TRBD1,TRBV20-1,TRBJ1-1,12,CTLDRLNTEAFF,TGCACATTGGACAGGTTGAACACTGAAGCTTTCTTT
many,.,TRBV7-2,TRBJ2-1,15,CASKAGGARTNEQFF,TGTGCCAGCAAGGCAGGGGGGGCGAGAACCAATGAGCAGTTCTTC
few,TRBD2,TRBV6-1,TRBJ2-1,17,CASSENLAVQSYNEQFF,TGTGCCAGCAGTGAGAATCTAGCGGTACAGTCCTACAATGAGCAGTTCTTC
many,TRBD1,TRBV5-1,TRBJ2-4,15,CASSLAKGAKNIQYF,TGCGCCAGCAGCTTGGCCAAGGGGGCAAAAAACATTCAGTACTTC
many,.,TRBV7-9,TRBJ2-3,13,CASSHRSVVTQYF,TGTGCCAGCAGCCATCGGTCGGTGGTTACGCAGTATTTT
.,.,TRBV15,TRBJ2-3,14,CATSTFLTTDTQYF,TGTGCCACCAGCACATTCCTAACGACAGATACGCAGTATTTT
few,TRBD1,TRBV10-3,TRBJ1-2,18,CAISATTSTGDLQKGYTF,TGTGCCATCAGTGCCACCACCTCTACAGGGGACCTTCAGAAGGGCTACACCTTC
.,.,TRBV6-1,TRBJ2-1,15,CASSADVLSYNEQFF,TGTGCCAGCAGCGCGGACGTTCTCTCCTACAATGAGCAGTTCTTC
few,TRBD2,TRBV10-3,TRBJ2-7,15,CAISEVASGNYEQYF,TGTGCCATCAGTGAAGTGGCTAGCGGCAATTACGAGCAGTACTTC
few,TRBD1,TRBV29-1,TRBJ2-1,12,CSVRQGEVEQFF,TGCAGCGTCCGACAGGGTGAGGTTGAGCAGTTCTTC
.,.,TRBV5-1,TRBJ2-3,14,CASSLERYTDTQYF,TGCGCCAGCAGCTTGGAAAGATACACAGATACGCAGTATTTT
.,TRBD1,TRBV4-1,TRBJ1-5,15,CASSQEQGVHQPQHF,TGCGCCAGCAGCCAAGAACAGGGGGTTCATCAGCCCCAGCATTTT
.,.,TRBV2,TRBJ2-2,18,CASCLMDPFARNTGELFF,TGTGCCAGCTGCTTAATGGACCCATTCGCCAGGAACACCGGGGAGCTGTTTTTT
.,TRBD2,TRBV20-1,TRBJ2-5,16,CSARLSSGGVWETQYF,TGCAGTGCTAGACTTTCTAGCGGGGGGGTTTGGGAGACCCAGTACTTC
many,TRBD1,TRBV5-1,TRBJ1-1,16,CASSLAQGDRNTEAFF,TGCGCCAGCAGCTTGGCCCAGGGGGATCGGAACACTGAAGCTTTCTTT
.,TRBD2,TRBV11-2,TRBJ2-1,15,CASSFSGSWYNEQFF,TGTGCCAGCAGCTTTAGCGGGAGTTGGTACAATGAGCAGTTCTTC
many,TRBD1,TRBV12-3/TRBV12-4,TRBJ1-3,16,CASSLETGGSGNTIYF,TGTGCCAGCAGTTTAGAGACAGGGGGCTCTGGAAACACCATATATTTT
.,TRBD2,TRBV14,TRBJ2-7,15,CASSLSAGDAYEQYF,TGTGCCAGCAGCCTATCGGCGGGAGATGCTTACGAGCAGTACTTC
few,TRBD2,TRBV11-3,TRBJ2-3,15,CASSLTGGAGDTQYF,TGTGCCAGCAGCTTAACGGGGGGGGCTGGAGATACGCAGTATTTT
few,TRBD1,TRBV7-2,TRBJ1-2,14,CASSKDRAYYGYTF,TGTGCCAGCAGCAAGGACAGGGCTTACTATGGCTACACCTTC
many,.,TRBV2,TRBJ1-6,13,CASSNGIHSPLHF,TGTGCCAGCAGCAACGGGATTCATTCACCCCTCCACTTT
many,TRBD2,TRBV7-2,TRBJ2-7,14,CASSRLAYSYEQYF,TGTGCCAGCAGCCGACTAGCGTACTCCTACGAGCAGTACTTC
.,TRBD2,TRBV12-5,TRBJ2-5,14,CASATSGGQETQYF,TGTGCTAGTGCCACAAGCGGGGGGCAAGAGACCCAGTACTTC
many,TRBD1,TRBV29-1,TRBJ2-2,15,CSVGPLTGGTGELFF,TGCAGCGTTGGACCCTTGACAGGGGGCACCGGGGAGCTGTTTTTT
few,TRBD2,TRBV3-1,TRBJ2-2,18,CASSPTSGGSGRFGELFF,TGTGCCAGCAGCCCTACTAGCGGGGGTTCAGGGAGGTTCGGGGAGCTGTTTTTT
many,.,TRBV5-1,TRBJ1-1,16,CASSLEGAGLNTEAFF,TGCGCCAGCAGCTTGGAAGGGGCAGGTCTGAACACTGAAGCTTTCTTT
.,.,TRBV6-5,TRBJ1-1,13,CASSSPLRTEAFF,TGTGCCAGCAGTTCCCCCCTTAGGACTGAAGCTTTCTTT